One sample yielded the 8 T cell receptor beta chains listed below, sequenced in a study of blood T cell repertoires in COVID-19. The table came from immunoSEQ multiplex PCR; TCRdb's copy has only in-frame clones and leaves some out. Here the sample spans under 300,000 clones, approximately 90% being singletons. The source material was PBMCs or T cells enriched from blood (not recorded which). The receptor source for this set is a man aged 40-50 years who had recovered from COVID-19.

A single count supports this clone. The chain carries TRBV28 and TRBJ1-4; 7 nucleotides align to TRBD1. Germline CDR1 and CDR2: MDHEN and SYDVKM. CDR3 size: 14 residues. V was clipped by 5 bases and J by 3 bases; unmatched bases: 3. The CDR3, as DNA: TGTGCCAGCAGTGGGACAGTTTCTAATGAAAAACTGTTTTTT. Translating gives CASSGTVSNEKLFF.

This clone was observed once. The CDR3 region has the DNA TGCGCCAGCTTCTCGGGGGGGGCTGGCGAGCAGTTCTTC. This gives the protein CASFSGGAGEQFF. The chain uses TRBV10-2 and TRBJ2-1; TRBD2 matches 8 bases. Germline-derived CDR1 and CDR2 are WSHSY and SAAADI. The V and J ends lost 8 bases and 10 bases, in that order; junction bases with no gene match: 10. The CDR3 runs to 13 residues.

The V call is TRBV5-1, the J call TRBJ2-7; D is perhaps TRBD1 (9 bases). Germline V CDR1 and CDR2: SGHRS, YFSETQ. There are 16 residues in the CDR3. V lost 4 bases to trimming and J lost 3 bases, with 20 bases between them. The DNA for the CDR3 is TGCGCCAGCAGCCCCGGGGGGGGGACAGGGTTCTACGAGCAGTACTTC. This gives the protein CASSPGGGTGFYEQYF.

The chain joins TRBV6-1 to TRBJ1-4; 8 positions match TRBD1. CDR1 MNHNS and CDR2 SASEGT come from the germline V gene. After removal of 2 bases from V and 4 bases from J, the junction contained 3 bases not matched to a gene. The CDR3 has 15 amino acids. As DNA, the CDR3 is TGTGCCAGCAGTGAATACGACAGGGGTAATGAAAAACTGTTTTTT. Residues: CASSEYDRGNEKLFF.

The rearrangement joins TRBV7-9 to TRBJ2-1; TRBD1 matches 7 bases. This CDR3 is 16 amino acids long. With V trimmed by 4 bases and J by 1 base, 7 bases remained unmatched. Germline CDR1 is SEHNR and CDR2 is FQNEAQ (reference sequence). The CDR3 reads CASSSGGQFSYNEQFF. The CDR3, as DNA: TGTGCCAGCAGCTCAGGGGGACAGTTTTCCTACAATGAGCAGTTCTTC.

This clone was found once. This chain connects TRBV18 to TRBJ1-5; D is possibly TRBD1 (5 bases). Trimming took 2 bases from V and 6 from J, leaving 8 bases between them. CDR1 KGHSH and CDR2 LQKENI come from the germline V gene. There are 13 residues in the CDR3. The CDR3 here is CASSPVQGQPQHF. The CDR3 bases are TGTGCCAGCTCACCAGTCCAGGGTCAGCCCCAGCATTTT.

CDR3 coding DNA: TGTGCCAGCAGTCCCGGGACAGGGGGAGAGAAGACTGAAGCTTTCTTT. It is translated as CASSPGTGGEKTEAFF. This sequence joins TRBV2 and TRBJ1-1; 11 nucleotides match TRBD1. V was clipped by 5 bases and J by 5 bases; unmatched bases: 10. CDR1 and CDR2 (germline): SNHLY, FYNNEI. This CDR3 is built from 16 residues.

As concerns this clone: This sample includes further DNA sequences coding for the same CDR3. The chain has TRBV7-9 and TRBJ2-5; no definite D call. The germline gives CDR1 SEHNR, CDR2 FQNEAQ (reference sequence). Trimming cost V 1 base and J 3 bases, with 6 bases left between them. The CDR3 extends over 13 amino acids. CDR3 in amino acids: CASSLGLEETQYF. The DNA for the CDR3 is TGTGCCAGCAGCTTAGGTCTAGAAGAGACCCAGTACTTC.